These 9 T cell receptor beta chains originate from one sample sequenced in a study of response to subunit inactivated influenza vaccine. TCRdb re-called the RT-PCR reads through MiXCR, storing one row per CDR3 protein. The table lists 530,000 or so distinct CDR3 sequences, around 15% of them singletons, with approximately 10% in the top ten. Sequencing was performed on PBMCs from blood, taken 12 days after vaccination. These receptors were taken from a man over 45 who received an inactivated influenza vaccine.

This clonotype was seen a handful of times. The V and J genes are TRBV27 and TRBJ1-1, with D possibly TRBD1 on 6 matching bases. The V end lost 5 bases, the J end lost 11 bases, and 18 bases lay between the germline ends. The germline CDR1 and CDR2 sequences are MNHEY and SMNVEV (reference sequence). This CDR3 is built from 13 residues. The CDR3 DNA sequence: TGTGCCAGCAGTCCTATCGGGACACAGGATGCTTTCTTT. This translates into CASSPIGTQDAFF.

The chain joins TRBV5-1 to TRBJ2-5; D possibly corresponds to TRBD1 (5 bases). The germline V gene has CDR1 SGHRS and CDR2 YFSETQ. V gave up 5 bases and J gave up 2 bases, with 10 bases separating them. The CDR3 consists of 13 residues. The DNA of the CDR3 is TGCGCCAGCAGGGGCAGGGCGCAAGAGACCCAGTACTTC. Translated, it gives CASRGRAQETQYF.

This chain uses TRBV19 with TRBJ2-7, with 9 positions matching TRBD1. Per germline, CDR1 LNHDA and CDR2 SQIVND (reference sequence). The CDR3 contains 15 residues. J gave up 0 bases and V 6 bases, and 6 bases lay outside the gene matches. Written as DNA, the CDR3 is TGTGCCAGTAGCGACGGGACAGGGAGCTCCTACGAGCAGTACTTC. Translating it yields CASSDGTGSSYEQYF. The full variable domain, with the rest looked up from reference TRBV19 and TRBJ2-7, is DGGITQSPKYLFRKEGQNVTLSCEQNLNHDAMYWYRQDPGQGLRLIYYSQIVNDFQKGDIAEGYSVSREKKESFPLTVTSAQKNPTAFYLCASSDGTGSSYEQYFGPGTRLTVT.

The genes are TRBV2 and TRBJ2-1; D unclear. Germline V gene sequence: CDR1 SNHLY, CDR2 FYNNEI. V was cut by 6 bases and J by 0 bases, with 15 bases left in between. The CDR3 has 16 amino acids. The CDR3, as DNA: TGTGCCAGCAGGGGTGGGCGGTCTCACTCCTACAATGAGCAGTTCTTC. Protein product: CASRGGRSHSYNEQFF.

This chain connects TRBV4-3 to TRBJ2-7, with 12 bases fitting TRBD2. V lost 5 bases to trimming and J lost 12 bases; unmatched junction nucleotides: 11. The CDR3 totals 14 residues. Germline loops: CDR1 LGHNA, CDR2 YSLEER. The CDR3 sequence is CASSEWTSGVQRYF. CDR3 in DNA: TGCGCCAGCAGCGAATGGACTAGCGGGGTTCAGCGGTACTTC.

There are a few counts of this clonotype. The gene calls are TRBV2 and TRBJ2-3; D is unresolved. Trimming left V 6 bases short and J 0 bases short, with 19 bases between. Germline V CDR1 and CDR2: SNHLY, FYNNEI. The CDR3 spans 17 residues. CDR3 sequence (DNA): TGTGCCAGCAGCGACCTCAAGAGGCAGACTAGCACAGATACGCAGTATTTT. Protein product: CASSDLKRQTSTDTQYF.

Only a few counts were recorded for this clonotype. This chain uses TRBV10-3 with TRBJ2-6; D not certain. The CDR3 loop spans 13 amino acids. CDR1 and CDR2 (germline): ENHRY, SYGVKD. V dropped 2 bases and J dropped 4 bases, with 3 bases sitting between them. The CDR3 DNA is TGTGCCATCAGTGAGGGAGGGGCCAACGTCCTGACTTTC. Translation gives CAISEGGANVLTF.

This clonotype came up a few times. J is TRBJ2-5 and V is TRBV6-2 or TRBV6-3, with 8 bases identical to TRBD1. Trimming at V came to 7 bases and at J to 3 bases, leaving 19 bases not matched to a gene. Germline V lookup: CDR1 MNHEY, CDR2 SVGEGT. This CDR3 comprises 18 residues. As DNA, the CDR3 is TGTGCCAGCATGTCCGGTGGGTCTTGGGGACAGGAAAAAGAGACCCAGTACTTC. Translation gives CASMSGGSWGQEKETQYF.

There are a few counts of this clonotype. The chain uses TRBV29-1 and TRBJ2-7; a weak D match, TRBD1 (5 bases). This CDR3 region has 13 residues. The germline gives CDR1 SQVTM, CDR2 ANQGSEA. With 4 bases removed from V and 0 bases from J, the gap between germline ends came to 10 bases. In DNA form, the CDR3 reads TGCAGCGTTGGCCACAGGAGCTCCTACGAGCAGTACTTC. It encodes CSVGHRSSYEQYF.